This note documents a single T cell receptor beta chain sequence. Antigen: not known. V was pared by 5 bases and J by 3 bases, with 7 bases of the junction left unmatched. Germline values: CDR1 SQVTM, CDR2 ANQGSEA. This CDR3 is built from 15 residues. This entry is derived from a study of T-cell reconstitution after alpha-beta-depleted transplantation in children. The study, taken as a whole, reports: Certain patients had high TCRbeta diversity at day 60, and it came from recipient T cells and thymic progenitors that survived. About two months after transplant, alpha-beta T cells reportedly came from several hundred expanded graft clones. By one year post-transplant, T-cell counts and diversity largely arose from T cells that were newly produced.

Using unique molecular identifiers, the investigators prepared the TCRbeta library. TCRdb reprocessed the PCR reads with MiXCR, giving one entry per CDR3 protein. The sample has 500,000 or so distinct CDR3 sequences, about 10% seen once; the top ten hold around 13%. The chain is built from TRBV29-1 and TRBJ2-2; 9 nucleotides align to TRBD2. The origin of this receptor is a female patient between 2 and 15 years old who had a stem cell transplant for aplastic anemia, so the T cells may come from the graft donor. Sequences were derived from PBMCs, mostly from graft donor cells, sampled 180 days after TCRalphabeta/CD19-depleted stem cell transplant. The CDR3 bases are TGCAGCGTTCCTCTTAGCGGGAGACACACCGGGGAGCTGTTTTTT. It specifies CSVPLSGRHTGELFF.